This entry is about one TCR beta chain. This entry belongs to a study of glioma-infiltrating T cells. The iRepertoire nested amplicon-rescue multiplex PCR amplified TCR alpha and beta CDR3s from RNA. MiXCR, run by TCRdb on the multiplex PCR reads, gives a single entry per CDR3 protein. The sample lists 300,000 to 450,000 distinct CDR3 sequences, roughly 41% occurring once. This TCR was sampled from a human donor with low-grade glioma or glioblastoma, undergoing nonglioma brain surgery, or in good health (not recorded which). Sequenced material: glioma tissue, nonneoplastic brain tissue, or PBMCs (not recorded which).

In DNA, the CDR3 is TGCAGTGCTAGTCCCCTAGCCGGGGGGATTAGCTCCTACAATGAGCAGTTCTTC. It yields the protein CSASPLAGGISSYNEQFF. V gene TRBV20-1 combines with J gene TRBJ2-1; 7 nucleotides align to TRBD2. CDR3 size: 18 residues. Germline V gene lookup returns CDR1 DFQATT and CDR2 SNEGSKA (reference sequence). Losses at the gene ends were 3 bases for V and 0 bases for J; bases not matched to a gene: 14.